A single sample is the source of the 5 T cell receptor beta chains below, sequenced in a study of cytotoxic CD8 clonotypes in ibrutinib-treated CLL. Only in-frame clones appear in the TCRdb table, and some are missing; sequencing was by immunoSEQ multiplex PCR. The sample includes 250,000 to 350,000 clones, approximately 76% seen only once; the top ten take about 5.7%. Here the sequenced sample was PBMCs, taken at disease progression, from a patient treated with ibrutinib. The receptor source for this set is a human donor with chronic lymphocytic leukemia.

V gene TRBV7-2 combines with J gene TRBJ1-2; 7 bases are shared with TRBD1. This CDR3 has 14 residues. V trimming: 6 bases; J trimming: 2 bases; junction bases outside the gene matches: 6. Per germline, CDR1 SGHTA and CDR2 FQGNSA. Here the CDR3 DNA reads TGTGCCAGCAGGGTCAGGGGGGCGAACTATGGCTACACCTTC. Translation gives CASRVRGANYGYTF.

The gene calls are TRBV11-2 and TRBJ1-2; 11 bases match TRBD1. This CDR3 has 14 amino acids. In germline, CDR1 is SGHAT, CDR2 FQNNGV. V dropped 6 bases and J dropped 4; count of bases not matched to a gene: 4. The DNA of the CDR3 is TGTGCCAGCAGGGACAGGGGGCGAGGCTATGGCTACACCTTC. This encodes CASRDRGRGYGYTF.

This clone was seen only a few times. The chain couples TRBV13 to TRBJ1-1; D is ambiguous. The V end was cut by 3 bases, the J end by 0 bases, with 2 bases between. The V gene's germline CDR1 is PRHDT and CDR2 FYEKMQ (reference sequence). The CDR3 totals 12 residues. The chain's CDR3 is CASSFLNTEAFF. DNA for the CDR3: TGTGCCAGCAGCTTTTTGAACACTGAAGCTTTCTTT.

The J gene is TRBJ1-2, the V gene TRBV4-1; TRBD1 is a possible D gene (5 bases). Germline assignment: CDR1 MGHRA and CDR2 YSYEKL. V shed 4 bases and J shed 8 bases, with 14 bases lying between them. The CDR3 is 13 amino acids. Written as DNA, the CDR3 is TGCGCCAGCAGCCCCCGGGACCTCCAGGGCTACACCTTC. Protein product: CASSPRDLQGYTF.

As concerns this clone: This same CDR3 is encoded by further DNA sequences in the sample. The V and J genes are TRBV9 and TRBJ1-3; 7 bases agree with TRBD1. V shed 4 bases, J shed 0 bases, and the junction held 4 bases outside the gene matches. Germline V CDR1 and CDR2: SGDLS, YYNGEE. This CDR3 spans 15 amino acids. The CDR3 nucleotides are TGTGCCAGCAGCCCATGGGACAGCTCTGGAAACACCATATATTTT. It is translated as CASSPWDSSGNTIYF.